A single sample is the source of the 12 T cell receptor beta chains below, sequenced in a study of blood T cell repertoires in COVID-19. Only in-frame clones appear in the TCRdb table, and some are missing; sequencing was by immunoSEQ multiplex PCR. The sample contains hundreds of thousands of clones, 87% of which appear only once. Sequences were obtained from PBMCs or T cells enriched from blood (not recorded which). The origin of the receptors is a woman between 18 and 29 years old who had recovered from COVID-19.

This rearrangement joins TRBV9 to TRBJ2-7, with a weak D call TRBD2 (5 bases). The V gene lost 2 bases and the J gene lost 0 bases, with 12 bases spanning the gap. This CDR3 is built from 15 residues. The germline V gene encodes CDR1 SGDLS and CDR2 YYNGEE. This chain's CDR3 is CASSVGLLSSYEQYF. CDR3 sequence (DNA): TGTGCCAGCAGCGTCGGACTCCTTAGCTCCTACGAGCAGTACTTC.

This sequence joins TRBV5-6 and TRBJ1-6; D is unclear. V was shortened by 0 bases and J by 7 bases, with 8 bases between the two germline ends. Germline CDR1 reads SGHDT; CDR2 reads YYEEEE. This CDR3 region has 14 residues. CDR3 DNA sequence: TGTGCCAGCAGCTTGGGAGGAAGAAATTCACCCCTCCACTTT. Encoded protein: CASSLGGRNSPLHF.

The chain is built from TRBV18 and TRBJ2-7, with D hard to call. V shed 3 bases and J shed 0 bases, with 12 bases lying between them. Germline V lookup: CDR1 KGHSH, CDR2 LQKENI. CDR3 length: 15 amino acids. The DNA for the CDR3 is TGTGCCAGCTCACCTGAGAACCGCCTCTCCTACGAGCAGTACTTC. Its protein product is CASSPENRLSYEQYF.

The chain employs TRBV18 and TRBJ1-1, with D possibly being TRBD1 (6 bases). Germline-derived CDR1 and CDR2 are KGHSH and LQKENI. The CDR3 runs to 13 residues. Deletions cut 3 bases from V and 11 bases from J, with 16 bases between. This CDR3 reads CASSPGGLTGAFF. The CDR3 DNA is TGTGCCAGCTCACCCGGGGGGCTCACGGGGGCTTTCTTT.

The chain couples TRBV7-2 to TRBJ1-2; tentatively, D is TRBD1 (6 bases). Trimming stripped 7 bases from V and 5 bases from J, with 11 bases between. Germline-derived CDR1 and CDR2 are SGHTA and FQGNSA. The CDR3 length is 12 residues. The CDR3 sequence: CASTIQGYGYTF. CDR3 in DNA: TGTGCCAGCACCATACAGGGTTATGGCTACACCTTC. The full variable domain, completed using reference TRBV7-2 and TRBJ1-2, is GAGVSQSPSNKVTEKGKDVELRCDPISGHTALYWYRQSLGQGLEFLIYFQGNSAPDKSGLPSDRFSAERTGGSVSTLTIQRTQQEDSAVYLCASTIQGYGYTFGSGTRLTVV.

The chain carries TRBV7-9 and TRBJ1-4, with 7 bases fitting TRBD1. The J segment lost 4 bases and the V segment lost 4 bases, leaving 6 bases of the junction unmatched. This CDR3 comprises 15 residues. Per germline, CDR1 SEHNR and CDR2 FQNEAQ (reference sequence). This CDR3 reads CASSSDRAVNEKLFF. The DNA of the CDR3 is TGTGCCAGCAGCTCCGACAGGGCGGTTAATGAAAAACTGTTTTTT.

V and J are TRBV5-1 and TRBJ2-5, with 7 positions matching TRBD2. The V and J ends lost 3 bases and 4 bases, in that order; junction bases with no gene match: 3. Germline CDR1 is SGHRS and CDR2 is YFSETQ. This CDR3 has 13 amino acids. The chain's CDR3 is CASSWEGGETQYF. CDR3 sequence (DNA): TGCGCCAGCAGCTGGGAGGGCGGAGAGACCCAGTACTTC. Together with reference TRBV5-1 and TRBJ2-5, the CDR3 gives the full variable domain: KAGVTQTPRYLIKTRGQQVTLSCSPISGHRSVSWYQQTPGQGLQFLFEYFSETQRNKGNFPGRFSGRQFSNSRSEMNVSTLELGDSALYLCASSWEGGETQYFGPGTRLLVL.

The chain combines TRBV19 with TRBJ1-5; D gene uncertain. Trimming shortened V by 5 bases and J by 11 bases, and 13 bases separated the two germline ends. The germline V gene has CDR1 LNHDA and CDR2 SQIVND (reference sequence). The CDR3 covers 12 residues. CDR3 bases: TGTGCCAGTAGTTCGTCGGGTAGAACCCAGCATTTT. It encodes CASSSSGRTQHF.

The chain has TRBV5-4 and TRBJ2-5; 11 nucleotides match TRBD2. The CDR3 contains 15 residues. Per germline, CDR1 SGHNT and CDR2 YYREEE (reference sequence). Unmatched junction bases numbered 6, after V lost 4 bases and J lost 4 bases. CDR3 nucleotides: TGTGCCAGCAGCGGGCGGACTAGCGGGCTAGAGACCCAGTACTTC. Encoded protein: CASSGRTSGLETQYF.

This sequence joins TRBV7-9 and TRBJ2-1, with 9 nucleotides matching TRBD2. The CDR3 is 16 residues long. Trimming at V came to 6 bases and at J to 10 bases, leaving 16 bases not matched to a gene. Germline-derived CDR1 and CDR2 are SEHNR and FQNEAQ (reference sequence). The CDR3 here is CASRGPGGRDSQEQFF. The CDR3 nucleotides are TGTGCCAGCAGAGGGCCTGGCGGGAGGGATTCACAGGAGCAGTTCTTC.

This chain uses TRBV6-5 with TRBJ1-6; D call uncertain. V was cut by 7 bases and J by 6 bases, with 10 bases left in between. Germline CDR1 reads MNHEY; CDR2 reads SVGAGI. CDR3 length equals 13 residues. CDR3: CASKEEINSPLHF. In DNA form, the CDR3 reads TGTGCCAGCAAGGAGGAGATTAATTCACCCCTCCACTTT.

This clone has a handful of counts. V usage is TRBV9 and J usage is TRBJ1-2; 8 nucleotides agree with TRBD1. V shed 3 bases and J 8 bases; nucleotides not matched to a gene: 6. The length of the CDR3 is 13 residues. The germline gives CDR1 SGDLS, CDR2 YYNGEE. CDR3: CASSGTDRAGYTF. In DNA form, the CDR3 reads TGTGCCAGCAGCGGGACGGACAGGGCCGGCTACACCTTC.